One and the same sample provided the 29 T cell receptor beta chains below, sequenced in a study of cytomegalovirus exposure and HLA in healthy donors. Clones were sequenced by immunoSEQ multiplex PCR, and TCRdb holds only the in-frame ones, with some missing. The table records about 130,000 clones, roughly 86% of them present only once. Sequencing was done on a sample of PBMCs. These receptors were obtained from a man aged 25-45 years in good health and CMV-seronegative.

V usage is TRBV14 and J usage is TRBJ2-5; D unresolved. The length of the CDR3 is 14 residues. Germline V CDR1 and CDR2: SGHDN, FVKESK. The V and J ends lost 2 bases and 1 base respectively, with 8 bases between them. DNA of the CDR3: TGTGCCAGCAGCCAACGTGAGATCCAAGAGACCCAGTACTTC. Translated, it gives CASSQREIQETQYF.

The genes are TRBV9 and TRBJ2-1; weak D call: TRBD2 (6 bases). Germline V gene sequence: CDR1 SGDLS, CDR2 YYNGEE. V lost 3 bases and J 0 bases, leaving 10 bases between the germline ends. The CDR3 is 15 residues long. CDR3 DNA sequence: TGTGCCAGCAGCGCCCTAGCGCGCTCCTACAATGAGCAGTTCTTC. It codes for CASSALARSYNEQFF. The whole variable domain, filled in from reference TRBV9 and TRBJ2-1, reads DSGVTQTPKHLITATGQRVTLRCSPRSGDLSVYWYQQSLDQGLQFLIQYYNGEERAKGNILERFSAQQFPDLHSELNLSSLELGDSALYFCASSALARSYNEQFFGPGTRLTVL.

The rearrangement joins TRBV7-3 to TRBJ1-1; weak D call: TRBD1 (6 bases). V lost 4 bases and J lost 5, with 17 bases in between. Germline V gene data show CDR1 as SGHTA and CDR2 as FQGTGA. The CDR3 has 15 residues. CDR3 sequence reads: CASSSKGAGETEAFF. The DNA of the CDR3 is TGTGCCAGCAGCTCCAAGGGAGCAGGGGAGACTGAAGCTTTCTTT.

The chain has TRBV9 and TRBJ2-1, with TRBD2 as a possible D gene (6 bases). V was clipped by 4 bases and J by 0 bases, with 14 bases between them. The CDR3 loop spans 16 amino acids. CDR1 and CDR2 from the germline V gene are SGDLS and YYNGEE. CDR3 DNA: TGTGCCAGCAGCCTGGGGCTAGCGAGCTCCTACAATGAGCAGTTCTTC. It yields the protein CASSLGLASSYNEQFF. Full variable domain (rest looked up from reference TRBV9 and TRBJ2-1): DSGVTQTPKHLITATGQRVTLRCSPRSGDLSVYWYQQSLDQGLQFLIQYYNGEERAKGNILERFSAQQFPDLHSELNLSSLELGDSALYFCASSLGLASSYNEQFFGPGTRLTVL.

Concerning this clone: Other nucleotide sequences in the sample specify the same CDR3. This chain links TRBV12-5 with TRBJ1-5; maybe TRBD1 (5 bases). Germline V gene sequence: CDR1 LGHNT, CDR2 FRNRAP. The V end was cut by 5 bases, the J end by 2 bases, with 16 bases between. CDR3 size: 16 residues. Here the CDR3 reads CASGPPREAGNQPQHF. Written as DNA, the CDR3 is TGTGCTAGTGGTCCCCCCAGGGAGGCGGGCAATCAGCCCCAGCATTTT.

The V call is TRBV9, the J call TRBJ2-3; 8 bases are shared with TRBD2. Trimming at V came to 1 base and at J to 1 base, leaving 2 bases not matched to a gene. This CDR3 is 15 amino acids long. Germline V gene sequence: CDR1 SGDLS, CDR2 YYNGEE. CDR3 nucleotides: TGTGCCAGCAGCGTAAGCGGGAGCCGCACAGATACGCAGTATTTT. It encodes CASSVSGSRTDTQYF.

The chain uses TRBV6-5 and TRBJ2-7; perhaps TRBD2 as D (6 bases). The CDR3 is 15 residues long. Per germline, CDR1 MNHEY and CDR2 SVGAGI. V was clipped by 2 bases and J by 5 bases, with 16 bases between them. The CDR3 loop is CASSYGGTRVHEQYF. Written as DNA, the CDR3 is TGTGCCAGCAGTTACGGGGGGACTCGCGTCCACGAGCAGTACTTC.

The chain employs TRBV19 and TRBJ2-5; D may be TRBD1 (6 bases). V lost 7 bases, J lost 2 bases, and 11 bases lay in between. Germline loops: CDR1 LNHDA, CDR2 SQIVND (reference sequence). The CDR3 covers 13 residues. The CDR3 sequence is CASTRGHQETQYF. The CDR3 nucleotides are TGTGCCAGTACCCGGGGACATCAAGAGACCCAGTACTTC.

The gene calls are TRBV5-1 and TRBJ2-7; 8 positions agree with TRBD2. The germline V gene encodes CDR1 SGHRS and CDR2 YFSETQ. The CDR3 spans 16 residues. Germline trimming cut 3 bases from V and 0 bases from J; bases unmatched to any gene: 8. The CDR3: CASSSPASGFSYEQYF. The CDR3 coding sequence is TGCGCCAGCAGCTCCCCCGCTAGCGGGTTCTCCTACGAGCAGTACTTC.

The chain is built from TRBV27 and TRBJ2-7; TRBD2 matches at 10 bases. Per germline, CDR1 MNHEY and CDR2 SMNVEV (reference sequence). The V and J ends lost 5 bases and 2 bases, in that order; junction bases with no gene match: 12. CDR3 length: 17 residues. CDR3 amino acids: CASSPRSGTSVAYEQYF. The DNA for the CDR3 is TGTGCCAGCAGTCCGCGTTCCGGGACTAGCGTCGCCTACGAGCAGTACTTC.

CDR3 protein: CASSYDRDAGNTIYF. CDR3 in DNA: TGTGCCAGCAGTTATGACAGGGACGCTGGAAACACCATATATTTT. The J gene is TRBJ1-3, the V gene TRBV6-5, with 7 bases that match TRBD1. The ends lost 3 bases at V and 2 bases at J; junction bases unmatched: 4. The length of the CDR3 is 15 residues. CDR1 is MNHEY and CDR2 is SVGAGI in the germline V gene.

This CDR3 reads CASSSDRGLGTGELFF. The CDR3 DNA follows: TGTGCCAGCAGCTCAGACAGGGGACTTGGCACCGGGGAGCTGTTTTTT. The chain uses TRBV7-9 and TRBJ2-2; the match to TRBD1 covers 8 bases. V lost 4 bases, J lost 4 bases, and 8 bases stayed unmatched. This CDR3 has 16 amino acids. Per the germline V gene, CDR1 is SEHNR and CDR2 is FQNEAQ (reference sequence).

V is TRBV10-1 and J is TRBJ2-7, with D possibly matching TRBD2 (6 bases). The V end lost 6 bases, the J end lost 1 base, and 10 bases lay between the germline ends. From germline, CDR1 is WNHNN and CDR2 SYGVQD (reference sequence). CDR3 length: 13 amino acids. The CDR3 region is CASRPRGSYEQYF. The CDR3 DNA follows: TGCGCCAGCAGGCCCCGGGGGTCCTACGAGCAGTACTTC.

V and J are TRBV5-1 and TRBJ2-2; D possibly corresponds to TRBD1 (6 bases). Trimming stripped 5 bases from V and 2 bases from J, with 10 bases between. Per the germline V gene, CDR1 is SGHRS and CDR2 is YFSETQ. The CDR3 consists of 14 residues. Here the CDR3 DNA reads TGCGCCAGCAGGCAGGGGCCCAACACCGGGGAGCTGTTTTTT. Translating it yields CASRQGPNTGELFF.

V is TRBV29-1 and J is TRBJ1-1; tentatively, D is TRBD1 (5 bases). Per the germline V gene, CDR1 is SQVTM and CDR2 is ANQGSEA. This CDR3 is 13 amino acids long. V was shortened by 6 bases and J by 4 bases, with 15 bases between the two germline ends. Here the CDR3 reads CSVTVGGSTEAFF. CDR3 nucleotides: TGCAGCGTGACCGTGGGGGGGTCCACTGAAGCTTTCTTT.

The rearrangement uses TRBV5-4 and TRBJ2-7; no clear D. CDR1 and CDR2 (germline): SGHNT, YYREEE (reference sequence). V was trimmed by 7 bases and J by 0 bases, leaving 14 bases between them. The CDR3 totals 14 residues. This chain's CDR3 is CASAGSPVSYEQYF. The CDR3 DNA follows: TGTGCCAGCGCCGGGTCCCCAGTCTCCTACGAGCAGTACTTC. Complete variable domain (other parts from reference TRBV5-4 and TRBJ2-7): ETGVTQSPTHLIKTRGQQVTLRCSSQSGHNTVSWYQQALGQGPQFIFQYYREEENGRGNFPPRFSGLQFPNYSSELNVNALELDDSALYLCASAGSPVSYEQYFGPGTRLTVT.

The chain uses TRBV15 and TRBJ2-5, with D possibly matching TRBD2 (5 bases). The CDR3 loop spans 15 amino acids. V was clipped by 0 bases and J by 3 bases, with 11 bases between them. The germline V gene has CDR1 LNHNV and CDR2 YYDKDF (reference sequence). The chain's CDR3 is CATSREFTREETQYF. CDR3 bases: TGTGCCACCAGCAGAGAATTTACGCGGGAAGAGACCCAGTACTTC.

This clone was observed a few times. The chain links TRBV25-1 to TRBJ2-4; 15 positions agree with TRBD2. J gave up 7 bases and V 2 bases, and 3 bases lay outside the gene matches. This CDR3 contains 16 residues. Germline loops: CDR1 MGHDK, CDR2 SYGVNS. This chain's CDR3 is CASSETGTSGRNIQYF. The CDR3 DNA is TGTGCCAGCAGTGAAACGGGGACTAGCGGGAGGAACATTCAGTACTTC.

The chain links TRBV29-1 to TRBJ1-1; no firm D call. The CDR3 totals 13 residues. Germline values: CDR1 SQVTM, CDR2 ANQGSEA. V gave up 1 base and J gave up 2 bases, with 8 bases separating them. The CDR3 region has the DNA TGCAGCGTTGAAGTGCCCACTAACACTGAAGCTTTCTTT. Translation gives CSVEVPTNTEAFF.

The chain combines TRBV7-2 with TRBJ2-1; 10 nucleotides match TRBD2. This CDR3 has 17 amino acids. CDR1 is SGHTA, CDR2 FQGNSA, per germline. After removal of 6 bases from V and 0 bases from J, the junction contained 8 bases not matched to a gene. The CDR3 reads CASSRLAGLPSYNEQFF. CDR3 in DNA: TGTGCCAGCAGTCGACTAGCGGGCCTACCCTCCTACAATGAGCAGTTCTTC.

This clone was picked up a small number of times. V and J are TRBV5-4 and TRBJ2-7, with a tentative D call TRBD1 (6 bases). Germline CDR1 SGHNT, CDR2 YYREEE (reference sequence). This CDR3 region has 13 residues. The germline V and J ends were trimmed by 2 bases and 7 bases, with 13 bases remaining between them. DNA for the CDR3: TGTGCCAGCAGCTTCAGGGGATTAGGGGAGCAGTACTTC. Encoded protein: CASSFRGLGEQYF.

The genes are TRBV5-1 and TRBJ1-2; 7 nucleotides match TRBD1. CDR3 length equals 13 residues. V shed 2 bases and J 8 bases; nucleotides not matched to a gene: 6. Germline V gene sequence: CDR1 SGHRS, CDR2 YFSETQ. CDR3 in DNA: TGCGCCAGCAGCTTAGACAGGGTGGAAGGCTACACCTTC. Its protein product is CASSLDRVEGYTF. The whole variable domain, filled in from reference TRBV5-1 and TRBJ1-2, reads KAGVTQTPRYLIKTRGQQVTLSCSPISGHRSVSWYQQTPGQGLQFLFEYFSETQRNKGNFPGRFSGRQFSNSRSEMNVSTLELGDSALYLCASSLDRVEGYTFGSGTRLTVV.

As DNA, the CDR3 is TGTGCCACCAACAGTATGCGACTAGCGGGAAGTGAGCAGTTCTTC. Its translation is CATNSMRLAGSEQFF. This rearrangement joins TRBV19 to TRBJ2-1; 11 bases fit TRBD2. CDR1 is LNHDA and CDR2 is SQIVND in the germline V gene (reference sequence). CDR3 length equals 15 residues. After removal of 10 bases from V and 9 bases from J, the junction contained 14 bases not matched to a gene.

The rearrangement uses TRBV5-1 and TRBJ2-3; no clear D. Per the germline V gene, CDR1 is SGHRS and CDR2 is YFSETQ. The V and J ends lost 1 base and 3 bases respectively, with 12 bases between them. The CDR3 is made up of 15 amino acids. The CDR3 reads CASSLWYPGTDTQYF. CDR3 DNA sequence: TGCGCCAGCAGCTTGTGGTACCCGGGTACAGATACGCAGTATTTT.

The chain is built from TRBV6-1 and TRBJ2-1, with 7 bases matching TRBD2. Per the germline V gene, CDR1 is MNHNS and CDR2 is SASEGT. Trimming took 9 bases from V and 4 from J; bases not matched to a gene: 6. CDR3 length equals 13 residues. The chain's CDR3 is CASGGEGYNEQFF. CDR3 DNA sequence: TGTGCCAGTGGAGGGGAGGGGTACAATGAGCAGTTCTTC.

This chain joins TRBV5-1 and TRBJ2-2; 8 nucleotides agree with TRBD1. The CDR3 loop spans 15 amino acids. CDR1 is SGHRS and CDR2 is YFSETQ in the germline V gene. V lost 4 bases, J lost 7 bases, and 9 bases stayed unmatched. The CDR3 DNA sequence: TGCGCCAGCAGCCCGGAAGGACAGGGTAACGGGGAGCTGTTTTTT. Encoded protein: CASSPEGQGNGELFF.

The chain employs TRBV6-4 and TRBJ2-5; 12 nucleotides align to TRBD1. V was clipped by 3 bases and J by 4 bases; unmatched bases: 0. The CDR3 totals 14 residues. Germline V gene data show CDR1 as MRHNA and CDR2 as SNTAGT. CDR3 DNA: TGTGCCAGCAGTGAGGGACAGGGGGCAGAGACCCAGTACTTC. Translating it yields CASSEGQGAETQYF.

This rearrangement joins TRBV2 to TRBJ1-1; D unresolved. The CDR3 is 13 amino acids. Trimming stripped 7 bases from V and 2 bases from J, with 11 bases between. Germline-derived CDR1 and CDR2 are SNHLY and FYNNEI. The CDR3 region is CASNQDSNTEAFF. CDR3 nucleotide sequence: TGTGCCAGCAACCAAGACTCCAACACTGAAGCTTTCTTT.

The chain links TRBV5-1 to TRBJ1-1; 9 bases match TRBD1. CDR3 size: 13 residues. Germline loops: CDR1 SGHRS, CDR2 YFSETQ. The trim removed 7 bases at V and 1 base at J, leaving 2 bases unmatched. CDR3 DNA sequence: TGCGCCAGCTCGGGACAGGGGAACACTGAAGCTTTCTTT. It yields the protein CASSGQGNTEAFF.